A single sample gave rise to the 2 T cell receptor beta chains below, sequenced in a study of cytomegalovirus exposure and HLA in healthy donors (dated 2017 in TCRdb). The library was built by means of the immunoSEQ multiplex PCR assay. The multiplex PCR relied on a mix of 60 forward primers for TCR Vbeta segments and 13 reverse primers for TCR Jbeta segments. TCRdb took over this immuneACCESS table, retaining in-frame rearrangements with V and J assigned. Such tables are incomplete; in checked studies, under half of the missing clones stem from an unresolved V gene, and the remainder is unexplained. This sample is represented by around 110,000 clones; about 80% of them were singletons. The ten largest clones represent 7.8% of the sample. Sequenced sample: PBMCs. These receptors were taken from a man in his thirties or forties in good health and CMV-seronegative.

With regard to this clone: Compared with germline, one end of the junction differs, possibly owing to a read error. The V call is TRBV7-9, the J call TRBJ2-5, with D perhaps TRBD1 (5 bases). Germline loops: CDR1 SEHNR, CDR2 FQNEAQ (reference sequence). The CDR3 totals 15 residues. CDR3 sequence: CSSSLQAFSQETQYF. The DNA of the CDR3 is TGTTCCAGCAGCTTACAGGCGTTCTCACAAGAGACCCAGTACTTC.

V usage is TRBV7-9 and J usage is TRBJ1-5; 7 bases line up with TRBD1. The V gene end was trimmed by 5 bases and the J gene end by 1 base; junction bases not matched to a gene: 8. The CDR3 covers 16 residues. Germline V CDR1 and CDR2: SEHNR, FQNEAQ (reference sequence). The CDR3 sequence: CASSPLTGLSNQPQHF. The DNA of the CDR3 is TGTGCCAGCAGCCCCTTGACAGGGCTAAGCAATCAGCCCCAGCATTTT.